The rows below give T cell receptor beta chains drawn from one sample of a study of T cells in Graves' hyperthyroidism and ophthalmopathy. TCRdb re-analysed the multiplex PCR reads in MiXCR, keeping a single row per CDR3 protein. The sample holds 530,000 or so distinct CDR3 sequences, roughly 18% seen once. The sequenced material came from blood. These receptors were collected from a young woman with Graves' ophthalmopathy. The CDR3 runs from the conserved cysteine through the conserved F or W. The D gene is left open where the match is weak. Where a row states a size, it is once, few, many or the class of an expanded clone; other rows omit it.

v_gene	abundance	d_gene	j_gene	CDR3aa	CDR3nt
TRBV30	.	TRBD1	TRBJ1-5	CAWSGTGGANNQPQHF	TGTGCCTGGAGCGGGACAGGGGGCGCGAACAATCAGCCCCAGCATTTT
TRBV7-3	many	TRBD2	TRBJ2-2	CASSPRLAGGIGELFF	TGTGCCAGCAGCCCGCGACTAGCGGGAGGAATCGGGGAGCTGTTTTTT
TRBV13	few	.	TRBJ2-7	CASSLAGGQGVSYEQYF	TGTGCCAGCAGCTTAGCGGGGGGTCAGGGGGTCTCCTACGAGCAGTACTTC
TRBV28	many	TRBD1	TRBJ2-7	CASSLSSDRAGEQYF	TGTGCCAGCAGTTTATCGTCGGACAGGGCAGGGGAGCAGTACTTC
TRBV28	medium-sized	.	TRBJ1-1	CASTMSQGNTEAFF	TGTGCCAGCACGATGTCCCAGGGGAACACTGAAGCTTTCTTT
TRBV4-1	many	.	TRBJ2-7	CASSQEGRGYEQYF	TGCGCCAGCAGCCAAGAGGGAAGAGGTTACGAGCAGTACTTC
TRBV25-1	.	.	TRBJ2-7	CASSESDLDEQYF	TGTGCCAGCAGTGAATCCGACCTGGACGAGCAGTACTTC
TRBV7-9	.	TRBD1	TRBJ1-2	CASSFLIRTGEVGDGYTF	TGTGCCAGCAGCTTTCTGATCCGGACAGGTGAGGTTGGCGATGGCTACACCTTC
TRBV28	.	TRBD1	TRBJ1-5	CASSLPGTGYNQPQHF	TGTGCCAGCAGTTTACCCGGGACAGGGTACAATCAGCCCCAGCATTTT
TRBV6-1	few	TRBD1	TRBJ2-7	CASGDRGGDEQYF	TGTGCCAGCGGGGACAGGGGTGGGGACGAGCAGTACTTC
TRBV2	few	TRBD2	TRBJ2-1	CASSDGGGGVYNEQFF	TGTGCCAGCAGTGATGGGGGGGGGGGGGTCTACAATGAGCAGTTCTTC
TRBV6-2/TRBV6-3	many	.	TRBJ2-7	CASGVEQYF	TGTGCCAGCGGGGTCGAGCAGTACTTC
TRBV7-2	many	.	TRBJ2-7	CASSFWQGSSYEQYF	TGTGCCAGCAGCTTTTGGCAGGGCAGCTCCTACGAGCAGTACTTC
TRBV13	few	.	TRBJ1-1	CASRRRGENTEAFF	TGTGCCAGCAGGCGCCGCGGGGAGAACACTGAAGCTTTCTTT
TRBV5-5	.	.	TRBJ2-5	CASTKGANEETQYF	TGTGCCAGCACAAAAGGGGCTAACGAAGAGACCCAGTACTTC
TRBV19	.	.	TRBJ1-2	CASSTGASNYGYTF	TGTGCCAGTAGTACAGGGGCCTCTAACTATGGCTACACCTTC
TRBV15	few	.	TRBJ1-3	CATSRDSSSGNTIYF	TGTGCCACCAGCAGGGACTCCTCCTCTGGAAACACCATATATTTT
TRBV7-3	.	.	TRBJ2-6	CASSLAGHLFVANVLTF	TGTGCCAGCAGCTTGGCGGGTCACCTTTTTGTGGCCAACGTCCTGACTTTC
TRBV6-5	many	TRBD1	TRBJ2-5	CASSYSGTGAQETQYF	TGTGCCAGCAGTTACTCTGGGACAGGGGCGCAAGAGACCCAGTACTTC
TRBV20-1	few	.	TRBJ1-5	CSARDGGPRNQPQHF	TGCAGTGCTAGAGACGGGGGCCCCCGCAATCAGCCCCAGCATTTT
TRBV20-1	.	.	TRBJ2-4	CSARTGNVAKNIQYF	TGCAGTGCTAGAACCGGGAATGTAGCCAAAAACATTCAGTACTTC
TRBV5-6	.	TRBD1	TRBJ2-3	CASSPDRGFRDTQYF	TGTGCCAGCAGCCCGGACAGGGGTTTTAGAGATACGCAGTATTTT
TRBV11-2	.	.	TRBJ2-7	CASSPRVGAEQYF	TGTGCCAGCAGCCCGCGTGTTGGGGCCGAGCAGTACTTC
TRBV28	many	.	TRBJ2-3	CASSWKGRVTDTQYF	TGTGCCAGCAGTTGGAAGGGCAGGGTCACAGATACGCAGTATTTT
TRBV15	few	.	TRBJ1-4	CATSGGLGSQDTNEKLFF	TGTGCCACCAGCGGGGGGCTTGGTTCCCAGGATACTAATGAAAAACTGTTTTTT
TRBV6-1	.	TRBD2	TRBJ2-3	CASRSGLAGGDTQYF	TGTGCCAGCAGGTCGGGACTAGCGGGGGGAGATACGCAGTATTTT
TRBV27	many	.	TRBJ2-2	CASSLGAPQTGYTGELFF	TGTGCCAGCAGTCTAGGGGCACCCCAAACAGGTTACACCGGGGAGCTGTTTTTT
TRBV19	few	TRBD1	TRBJ1-5	CASTGQAYQPQHF	TGTGCCAGTACTGGACAGGCTTATCAGCCCCAGCATTTT
TRBV29-1	.	.	TRBJ1-2	CSILRGDYGYTF	TGCAGCATCCTTCGCGGGGACTATGGCTACACCTTC
TRBV5-1	few	TRBD1	TRBJ1-6	CASRPQGSYNSPLHF	TGCGCCAGCAGGCCACAGGGGTCCTATAATTCACCCCTCCACTTT
TRBV13	few	TRBD2	TRBJ2-1	CASSSQLAGYNEQFF	TGTGCCAGCAGCTCACAGCTAGCGGGTTACAATGAGCAGTTCTTC
TRBV27	many	TRBD1	TRBJ1-1	CASSSRGTGRAFF	TGTGCCAGCAGTTCACGGGGGACAGGTCGTGCTTTCTTT
TRBV28	few	.	TRBJ2-2	CASSLFDRGAGDTGELFF	TGTGCCAGCAGTTTATTTGACAGGGGAGCGGGGGACACCGGGGAGCTGTTTTTT
TRBV6-5	many	TRBD1	TRBJ1-1	CASSYGTGGTEAFF	TGTGCCAGCAGTTACGGGACAGGAGGCACTGAAGCTTTCTTT
TRBV12-3/TRBV12-4	few	.	TRBJ1-5	CASRQSVPESYSNQPQHF	TGTGCCAGCAGACAATCTGTGCCGGAAAGCTATAGCAATCAGCCCCAGCATTTT
TRBV20-1	many	TRBD1	TRBJ2-1	CSATKGQGIDEQFF	TGCAGTGCTACCAAGGGACAGGGGATCGATGAGCAGTTCTTC
TRBV7-2	.	.	TRBJ2-1	CASSFVSASNEQFF	TGTGCCAGCAGCTTCGTATCAGCGTCCAATGAGCAGTTCTTC
TRBV7-2	once	TRBD2	TRBJ2-2	CASSSPLAGGGTGELFF	TGTGCCAGCAGCTCCCCGCTAGCGGGGGGTGGTACCGGGGAGCTGTTTTTT
TRBV2	.	TRBD1	TRBJ1-1	CASRAYTGTGNTEAFF	TGTGCCAGCAGGGCCTACACCGGGACAGGGAATACTGAAGCTTTCTTT
TRBV15	few	TRBD2	TRBJ2-7	CATSTRGDYEQYF	TGTGCCACCAGCACCCGGGGGGACTACGAGCAGTACTTC
TRBV6-2/TRBV6-3	many	.	TRBJ2-7	CASIDGPYDYEQYF	TGTGCCAGCATCGACGGGCCGTATGACTACGAGCAGTACTTC
TRBV27	.	.	TRBJ2-7	CASSFGSLDEQYF	TGTGCCAGCAGTTTCGGTAGTCTTGACGAGCAGTACTTC
TRBV4-1	few	TRBD1	TRBJ1-2	CASSDPDRVYGYTF	TGCGCCAGCAGCGATCCCGACAGGGTCTATGGCTACACCTTC
TRBV20-1	.	.	TRBJ1-2	CSASDRLETF	TGCAGTGCTTCCGACAGGTTGGAAACCTTC
TRBV5-1	many	TRBD1	TRBJ2-7	CASSLSTGGVGEQYF	TGCGCCAGCAGCTTGTCGACAGGGGGCGTCGGCGAGCAGTACTTC
TRBV20-1	few	.	TRBJ1-2	CSARSTGTHGYTF	TGCAGTGCTAGATCCACAGGGACCCATGGCTACACCTTC
TRBV20-1	few	TRBD2	TRBJ2-2	CSVYIAGANTGELFF	TGCAGTGTATATATAGCGGGGGCGAACACCGGGGAGCTGTTTTTT
TRBV5-1	many	.	TRBJ2-7	CASSLNSASYEQYF	TGCGCCAGCAGCTTGAATTCAGCATCCTACGAGCAGTACTTC
TRBV25-1	.	.	TRBJ1-5	CASSEGSREGGQPQHF	TGTGCCAGCAGTGAGGGCAGCAGAGAGGGCGGTCAGCCCCAGCATTTT
TRBV20-1	.	.	TRBJ1-2	CSAISGRDDYGYTF	TGCAGTGCTATCTCCGGGAGGGATGACTATGGCTACACCTTC
TRBV30	.	TRBD1	TRBJ1-4	CAWSSGQGLNEKLFF	TGTGCCTGGAGTTCAGGACAGGGGCTTAATGAAAAACTGTTTTTT
TRBV9	many	.	TRBJ2-7	CASSVSTGISYEQYF	TGTGCCAGCAGCGTCTCTACGGGCATCTCCTACGAGCAGTACTTC
TRBV4-1	.	.	TRBJ1-2	CASSQEGGPKYGYTF	TGCGCCAGCAGCCAAGAGGGGGGTCCAAAGTATGGCTACACCTTC
TRBV6-5	many	.	TRBJ2-7	CASSYSVSGLNYEQYF	TGTGCCAGCAGTTACTCGGTGTCAGGCTTAAACTACGAGCAGTACTTC